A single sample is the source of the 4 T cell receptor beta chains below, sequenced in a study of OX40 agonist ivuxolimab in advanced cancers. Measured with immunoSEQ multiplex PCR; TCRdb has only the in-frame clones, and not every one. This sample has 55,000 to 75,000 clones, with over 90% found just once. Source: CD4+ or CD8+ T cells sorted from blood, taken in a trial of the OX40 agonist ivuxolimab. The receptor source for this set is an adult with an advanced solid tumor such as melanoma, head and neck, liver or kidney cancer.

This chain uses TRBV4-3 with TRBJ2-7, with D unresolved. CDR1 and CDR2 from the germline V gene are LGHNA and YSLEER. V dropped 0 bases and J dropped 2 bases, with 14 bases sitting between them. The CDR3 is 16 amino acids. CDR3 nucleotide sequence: TGCGCCAGCAGCCAAGATGATAAGGAGCCAACCTACGAGCAGTACTTC. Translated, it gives CASSQDDKEPTYEQYF.

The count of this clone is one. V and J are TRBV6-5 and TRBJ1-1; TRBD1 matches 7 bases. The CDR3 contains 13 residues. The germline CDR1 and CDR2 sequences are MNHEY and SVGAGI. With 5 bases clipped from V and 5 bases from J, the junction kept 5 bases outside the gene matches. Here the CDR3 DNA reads TGTGCCAGCAGTCCCTCCAGGGGGACTGAAGCTTTCTTT. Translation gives CASSPSRGTEAFF.

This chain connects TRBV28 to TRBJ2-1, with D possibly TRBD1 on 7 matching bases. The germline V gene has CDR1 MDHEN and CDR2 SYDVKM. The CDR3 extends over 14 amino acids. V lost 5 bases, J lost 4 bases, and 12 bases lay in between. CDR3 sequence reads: CASSLRGVYNEQFF. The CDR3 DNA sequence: TGTGCCAGCAGTCTCAGGGGGGTTTACAATGAGCAGTTCTTC.

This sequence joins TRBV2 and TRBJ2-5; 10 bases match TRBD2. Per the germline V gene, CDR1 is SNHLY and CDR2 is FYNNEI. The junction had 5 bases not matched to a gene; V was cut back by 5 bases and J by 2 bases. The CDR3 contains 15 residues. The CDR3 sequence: CASSKGTSVQETQYF. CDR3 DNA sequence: TGTGCCAGCAGTAAAGGGACTAGCGTTCAAGAGACCCAGTACTTC.